The entry that follows covers one T cell receptor beta chain sequence. The record originates from a study of blood T cell repertoires in COVID-19. This CDR3 has 15 amino acids. V was pared by 0 bases and J by 1 base, with 3 bases of the junction left unmatched. Germline V lookup: CDR1 SGDLS, CDR2 YYNGEE. Using immunoSEQ multiplex PCR, the repertoire was profiled, and TCRdb retains in-frame clones only, with some absent. The top ten hold about 5.8% of the sample, which has almost 55,000 clones, approximately 87% seen once. The source of this sequence is a human donor in a cohort sampled during active COVID-19. What was sequenced was peripheral blood. The J gene is TRBJ2-7, the V gene TRBV9; 8 nucleotides line up with TRBD1. The CDR3 DNA follows: TGTGCCAGCAGCGTAGGTACAGGGGGTTCCTACGAGCAGTACTTC. It specifies CASSVGTGGSYEQYF.